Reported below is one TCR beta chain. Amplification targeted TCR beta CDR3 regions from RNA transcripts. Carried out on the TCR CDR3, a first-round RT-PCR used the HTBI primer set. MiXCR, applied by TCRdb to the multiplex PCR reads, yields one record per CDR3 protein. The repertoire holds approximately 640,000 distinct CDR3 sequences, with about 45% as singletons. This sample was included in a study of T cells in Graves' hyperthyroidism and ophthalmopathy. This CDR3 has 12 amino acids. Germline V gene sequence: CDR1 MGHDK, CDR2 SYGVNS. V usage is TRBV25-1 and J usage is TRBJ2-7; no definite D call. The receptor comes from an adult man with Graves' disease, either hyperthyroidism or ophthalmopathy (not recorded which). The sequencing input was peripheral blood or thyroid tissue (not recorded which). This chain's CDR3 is CALDTYSYEQYF. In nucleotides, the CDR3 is TGTGCTCTAGACACCTACTCCTACGAGCAGTACTTC.